The 28 T cell receptor beta chains below were found in one sample sequenced in a study of a mutant IDH1 vaccine in newly diagnosed glioma. As to time point: week 23, last vaccination. Doses of 300 ug of mutant IDH1 20-mer peptide were given with topical imiquimod. Using immunoSEQ multiplex PCR, the repertoire was profiled, and TCRdb retains in-frame clones only, with some absent. The sample lists approximately 35,000 clones, more than 75% occurring once. These receptors' targets are unknown. The specimen was PBMCs, collected from a glioma patient whose treatment included an IDH1 peptide vaccine. All receptors come from a man between 35 and 55 years old with glioma.

This rearrangement joins TRBV28 to TRBJ1-1, with D unresolved. The germline V gene encodes CDR1 MDHEN and CDR2 SYDVKM. This CDR3 comprises 16 residues. V shed 1 base and J shed 4 bases, with 16 bases lying between them. The CDR3 sequence: CASSLFPGVVGTEAFF. In DNA, the CDR3 is TGTGCCAGCAGTTTATTTCCTGGGGTTGTCGGCACTGAAGCTTTCTTT.

The chain uses TRBV6-6 and TRBJ2-7; 7 nucleotides line up with TRBD1. With 8 bases clipped from V and 2 bases from J, the junction kept 6 bases outside the gene matches. Looked up from germline, CDR1 is MNHNY and CDR2 is SVGAGI (reference sequence). The CDR3 loop spans 13 amino acids. In DNA, the CDR3 is TGTGCCAGCGATCGAACAGGGGCCTACGAGCAGTACTTC. This sequence encodes CASDRTGAYEQYF.

The chain combines TRBV6-1 with TRBJ2-5; D is ambiguous. The V end lost 1 base, the J end lost 1 base, and 10 bases lay between the germline ends. The CDR3 runs to 15 residues. Per germline, CDR1 MNHNS and CDR2 SASEGT. CDR3 DNA: TGTGCCAGCAGTGAAGGACGGCTCTCCCAAGAGACCCAGTACTTC. Protein: CASSEGRLSQETQYF.

The chain couples TRBV2 to TRBJ1-3; TRBD1 might be the D (5 bases). The CDR3 totals 15 residues. CDR1 is SNHLY, CDR2 FYNNEI, per germline. The V end lost 4 bases, the J end lost 0 bases, and 10 bases lay between the germline ends. In nucleotides, the CDR3 is TGTGCCAGCAGTGTAGGGGCCAGCTCTGGAAACACCATATATTTT. Its translation: CASSVGASSGNTIYF.

The chain couples TRBV7-2 to TRBJ2-7; 10 bases are a match to TRBD1. Germline V gene lookup returns CDR1 SGHTA and CDR2 FQGNSA. The CDR3 sequence is 15 residues long. The V segment lost 5 bases and the J segment 5 bases; nucleotides outside the gene matches: 9. The CDR3: CASSLTGQGFDEQYF. The CDR3 DNA sequence: TGTGCCAGCAGCCTTACGGGACAGGGGTTTGACGAGCAGTACTTC.

This clone was observed a single time. The genes are TRBV15 and TRBJ1-1; weak D call: TRBD1 (6 bases). V gave up 1 base and J gave up 1 base, with 10 bases separating them. Germline V lookup: CDR1 LNHNV, CDR2 YYDKDF (reference sequence). This CDR3 has 15 amino acids. The CDR3 nucleotides are TGTGCCACCAGCAGAGGACAGGTAGGGAACACTGAAGCTTTCTTT. It is translated as CATSRGQVGNTEAFF. The variable domain in full, completed from reference TRBV15 and TRBJ1-1, reads DAMVIQNPRYQVTQFGKPVTLSCSQTLNHNVMYWYQQKSSQAPKLLFHYYDKDFNNEADTPDNFQSRRPNTSFCFLDIRSPGLGDTAMYLCATSRGQVGNTEAFFGQGTRLTVV.

The gene calls are TRBV28 and TRBJ2-5; D may match TRBD1 or TRBD2 (5 bases each). The V and J ends lost 6 bases and 0 bases respectively, with 14 bases between them. This CDR3 is 15 amino acids long. Looked up from germline, CDR1 is MDHEN and CDR2 is SYDVKM. The CDR3: CASSTIGANQETQYF. CDR3 sequence (DNA): TGTGCCAGCAGCACTATCGGGGCCAACCAAGAGACCCAGTACTTC. The variable domain in full, with the rest retrieved from reference TRBV28 and TRBJ2-5, is DVKVTQSSRYLVKRTGEKVFLECVQDMDHENMFWYRQDPGLGLRLIYFSYDVKMKEKGDIPEGYSVSREKKERFSLILESASTNQTSMYLCASSTIGANQETQYFGPGTRLLVL.

A single count supports this clone. V gene TRBV10-2 combines with J gene TRBJ1-1; D is possibly TRBD1 (6 bases). Trimming left V 4 bases short and J 5 bases short, with 20 bases between. Germline CDR1 is WSHSY and CDR2 is SAAADI. This CDR3 region has 16 residues. CDR3: CASSALGGGAGTEAFF. In DNA, the CDR3 is TGCGCCAGCAGTGCTCTAGGGGGGGGCGCGGGTACTGAAGCTTTCTTT.

The gene calls are TRBV27 and TRBJ2-1; 10 bases map to TRBD2. The CDR3 extends over 15 amino acids. The germline V gene has CDR1 MNHEY and CDR2 SMNVEV (reference sequence). After removal of 7 bases from V and 6 bases from J, the junction contained 9 bases not matched to a gene. The CDR3 DNA sequence: TGTGCCAGCACCAAAGGAGTAGCGGGAGGCAATGAGCAGTTCTTC. Residues: CASTKGVAGGNEQFF.

J is TRBJ2-1 and V is TRBV14; 14 positions agree with TRBD2. The V segment lost 4 bases and the J segment 3 bases; nucleotides outside the gene matches: 14. CDR1 and CDR2 from the germline V gene are SGHDN and FVKESK. This CDR3 is built from 20 residues. CDR3 coding DNA: TGTGCCAGCAGCCTGTTGGGACTAGCGGGAGTTAGCCCCATCTACAATGAGCAGTTCTTC. Amino acids: CASSLLGLAGVSPIYNEQFF. The entire variable domain, with the rest obtained from reference TRBV14 and TRBJ2-1, is as follows: EAGVTQFPSHSVIEKGQTVTLRCDPISGHDNLYWYRRVMGKEIKFLLHFVKESKQDESGMPNNRFLAERTGGTYSTLKVQPAELEDSGVYFCASSLLGLAGVSPIYNEQFFGPGTRLTVL.

This chain connects TRBV7-3 to TRBJ1-1; 9 bases fit TRBD1. V lost 1 base to trimming and J lost 2 bases; unmatched junction nucleotides: 8. The CDR3 has 17 amino acids. Germline V gives CDR1 SGHTA, CDR2 FQGTGA. DNA of the CDR3: TGTGCCAGCAGCTTAATGGCCCCGGGACAGGGAAACACTGAAGCTTTCTTT. It specifies CASSLMAPGQGNTEAFF.

The chain uses TRBV6-1 and TRBJ2-1; 8 bases agree with TRBD2. J was trimmed by 0 bases and V by 0 bases; bases with no gene match: 1. From germline, CDR1 is MNHNS and CDR2 SASEGT. CDR3 length equals 16 residues. CDR3: CASSEAAGGSYNEQFF. The CDR3 DNA is TGTGCCAGCAGTGAAGCGGCGGGGGGCTCCTACAATGAGCAGTTCTTC.

The chain has TRBV11-3 and TRBJ2-1, with 8 bases that match TRBD1. The CDR3 has 13 residues. V lost 5 bases to trimming and J lost 7 bases; unmatched junction nucleotides: 4. Germline CDR1 reads SGHNT; CDR2 reads YENEEA. Here the CDR3 reads CASSITGGNEQFF. In DNA form, the CDR3 reads TGTGCCAGCAGCATTACAGGGGGGAATGAGCAGTTCTTC.

The chain carries TRBV30 and TRBJ2-5, with TRBD1 identical over 9 bases. The CDR3 runs 14 residues. Germline trimming cut 1 base from V and 3 bases from J; bases unmatched to any gene: 3. Germline CDR1 and CDR2: GTSNPN and SVGIG (reference sequence). The CDR3 loop is CAWSGDREEETQYF. CDR3 DNA sequence: TGTGCCTGGAGTGGGGACAGGGAGGAAGAGACCCAGTACTTC.

This chain uses TRBV25-1 with TRBJ1-3, with D perhaps TRBD1 (6 bases). Trimming left V 3 bases short and J 1 base short, with 16 bases between. The CDR3 loop spans 17 amino acids. Germline V gene data show CDR1 as MGHDK and CDR2 as SYGVNS. This CDR3 is CASSDRARGNSGNTIYF. In nucleotides, the CDR3 is TGTGCCAGCAGTGATCGGGCCAGGGGAAATTCTGGAAACACCATATATTTT.

The chain links TRBV30 to TRBJ2-1; no reliable D call. The CDR3 loop spans 11 amino acids. CDR1 is GTSNPN, CDR2 SVGIG, per germline (reference sequence). V was pared by 0 bases and J by 7 bases, with 4 bases between. For the CDR3, the DNA is TGTGCCTGGAGTGTCCCGAATGAGCAGTTCTTC. Translated: CAWSVPNEQFF.

The chain is built from TRBV4-3 and TRBJ2-5; TRBD1 might be the D (5 bases). The J call is in doubt because the DNA end fits TRBJ2-7 better. In germline, CDR1 is LGHNA, CDR2 YSLEER. The CDR3 has 16 residues. The CDR3 here is CASSQDYMAGTYEQYF. Written as DNA, the CDR3 is TGCGCCAGCAGCCAAGATTATATGGCAGGGACCTACGAGCAGTACTTC.

In its sample, this clone was seen a few times. The chain has TRBV4-1 and TRBJ2-3, with D unresolved. The CDR3 totals 15 residues. Germline V gene lookup returns CDR1 MGHRA and CDR2 YSYEKL. The V end was cut by 0 bases, the J end by 1 base, with 8 bases between. The CDR3 is CASSQEGLGTDTQYF. CDR3 nucleotides: TGCGCCAGCAGCCAAGAGGGTCTTGGCACAGATACGCAGTATTTT.

J is TRBJ1-2 and V is TRBV5-4; 9 bases are shared with TRBD1. Germline CDR1 is SGHNT and CDR2 is YYREEE (reference sequence). J was trimmed by 5 bases and V by 9 bases; bases with no gene match: 8. The CDR3 runs 13 residues. CDR3 in amino acids: CATGDRDSYGYTF. The DNA for the CDR3 is TGTGCCACCGGGGACAGGGATTCGTATGGCTACACCTTC.

CDR3 loop: CATSRVPGALPLGDEAFF. CDR3 DNA: TGTGCCACCAGCAGAGTTCCAGGGGCGTTACCTCTCGGTGATGAAGCTTTCTTT. The V gene is TRBV15, the J gene TRBJ1-1; D possibly corresponds to TRBD1 (6 bases). Trimming took 1 base from V and 7 from J, leaving 25 bases between them. CDR1 is LNHNV and CDR2 is YYDKDF in the germline V gene (reference sequence). CDR3 length: 18 residues.

This chain connects TRBV6-1 to TRBJ2-7; D unclear. V shed 7 bases and J shed 2 bases, with 12 bases lying between them. Germline V gene data show CDR1 as MNHNS and CDR2 as SASEGT. The length of the CDR3 is 13 residues. CDR3 coding DNA: TGTGCCAGCAAGCCGGGCAAACCCTACGAGCAGTACGTC. Its protein product is CASKPGKPYEQYV.

In its sample, this clone was seen once. The V call is TRBV2, the J call TRBJ1-5; TRBD1 matches 8 bases. This CDR3 contains 14 residues. The J segment lost 6 bases and the V segment lost 4 bases, leaving 5 bases of the junction unmatched. Germline V CDR1 and CDR2: SNHLY, FYNNEI. The CDR3 nucleotides read TGTGCCAGCAGTGGGACAGGGTGGGGTCAGCCCCAGCATTTT. It is translated as CASSGTGWGQPQHF.

The chain has TRBV28 and TRBJ1-6, with TRBD1 as a possible D gene (6 bases). This CDR3 is 18 amino acids long. V lost 1 base to trimming and J lost 0 bases, with 13 bases between them. CDR1 MDHEN and CDR2 SYDVKM come from the germline V gene. The CDR3 bases are TGTGCCAGCAGTTTATTGGGGGCAGGGAGCTCCTATAATTCACCCCTCCACTTT. Protein sequence: CASSLLGAGSSYNSPLHF.

The chain couples TRBV30 to TRBJ1-5; D unresolved. The length of the CDR3 is 15 residues. Trimming left V 0 bases short and J 5 bases short, with 14 bases between. CDR1 and CDR2 (germline): GTSNPN, SVGIG (reference sequence). The CDR3 protein is CAWSVVWERDQPQHF. CDR3 bases: TGTGCCTGGAGTGTAGTCTGGGAGAGGGATCAGCCCCAGCATTTT.

The chain recombines TRBV7-9 with TRBJ1-2, with TRBD1 matching 9 bases. Germline V gene lookup returns CDR1 SEHNR and CDR2 FQNEAQ (reference sequence). The CDR3 runs to 14 residues. Trimming cost V 4 bases and J 8 bases; bases outside gene matches: 8. CDR3 DNA sequence: TGTGCCAGCAGCTCTAGAACAGGGGGCGAGGGCTACACCTTC. Amino acids: CASSSRTGGEGYTF.

The chain links TRBV2 to TRBJ1-2; 7 bases align to TRBD1. V dropped 10 bases and J dropped 3; count of bases not matched to a gene: 5. CDR1 SNHLY and CDR2 FYNNEI come from the germline V gene. The CDR3 totals 12 residues. The CDR3 DNA reads TGTGCCAAAAGCACAGGGGACTATGGCTACACCTTC. Protein: CAKSTGDYGYTF.

The chain combines TRBV4-3 with TRBJ2-3; no firm D call. CDR1 and CDR2 (germline): LGHNA, YSLEER. The germline V and J ends were trimmed by 0 bases and 0 bases, with 7 bases remaining between them. This CDR3 contains 15 residues. The CDR3 sequence: CASSQDTASTDTQYF. The CDR3 nucleotides read TGCGCCAGCAGCCAAGATACGGCTAGCACAGATACGCAGTATTTT.

This chain links TRBV4-3 with TRBJ2-3; D is unclear. The V end lost 6 bases, the J end lost 0 bases, and 13 bases lay between the germline ends. CDR3 size: 15 residues. The germline V gene has CDR1 LGHNA and CDR2 YSLEER. In DNA form, the CDR3 reads TGCGCCAGCAGGGAACGAATTACCAGCACAGATACGCAGTATTTT. Translated, it gives CASRERITSTDTQYF.